This TCR beta chain came from a study of shared clonotypes between healthy human individuals. The CDR3 extends over 13 amino acids. Germline-derived CDR1 and CDR2 are MNHNY and SVGAGI (reference sequence). Trimming removed 3 bases from V and 8 bases from J, with 10 bases in between. The assay was immunoSEQ multiplex PCR, and TCRdb's table has in-frame clones only and misses some. The data show millions of clones, with approximately 95% seen just once and 0.35% to 0.45% held by the top ten. The receptor's source is a man between 18 and 35 years old in good health. Some clones in this sample may be carry-over from other donors' samples. The chain couples TRBV6-6 to TRBJ1-4; unclear D gene. Sequencing was performed on naive CD4+ T cells from PBMCs. Regarding subset: CD45RA+ positively selected. The CDR3 sequence is CASSYGPTEKLFF. CDR3 bases: TGTGCCAGCAGTTATGGCCCCACGGAAAAACTGTTTTTT.